The sequence of this T cell receptor beta chain was determined in a study of neoadjuvant anti-PD-1 for oral cavity cancer. Regarding the study as a whole: Treg/Th17 ratio rose with pretreatment blood and fell with post-treatment tumor TCRbeta clonality.

Only in-frame clones appear in the TCRdb table, and some are missing; sequencing was by immunoSEQ multiplex PCR. Among fewer than 7,000 clones, about 80% were seen once, and the ten largest hold 3% to 4%. These oral cavity squamous cell carcinomas were HPV-negative and locally advanced. With respect to this clone: The antigen is unknown.

This CDR3 spans 15 amino acids. The germline V and J ends were trimmed by 2 bases and 5 bases, with 13 bases remaining between them. Looked up from germline, CDR1 is SGHVS and CDR2 is FQNEAQ. The TCR sequence derives from a person between 35 and 79 years old with oral cavity squamous cell carcinoma. This material consisted of PBMCs, taken before nivolumab (anti-PD-1) treatment. This chain links TRBV7-8 with TRBJ2-1; D gene unclear. CDR3 in DNA: TGTGCCAGCAGCTTAAATCCGGCACGGAACAATGAGCAGTTCTTC. Amino acids: CASSLNPARNNEQFF.